Listed here are 30 T cell receptor beta chains from one sample, sequenced in a study of shared clonotypes between healthy human individuals. TCRdb's copy holds only in-frame clones and misses some; the assay was immunoSEQ multiplex PCR. This sample has 740,000 or so clones, with around three quarters found just once. The specimen sequenced was memory CD4+ T cells sorted from blood. Indicated subset: CD45RA-negative fraction. The origin of the receptors is a woman aged 25 to 39 in good health.

The CDR3 spells CASSSLAGDHYEQYF. The CDR3 DNA reads as TGTGCCAGCAGCTCCCTAGCGGGAGACCACTACGAGCAGTACTTC. The V and J genes are TRBV27 and TRBJ2-7, with TRBD2 matching over 10 bases. Germline values: CDR1 MNHEY, CDR2 SMNVEV (reference sequence). The CDR3 is made up of 15 amino acids. The V segment lost 6 bases and the J segment 3 bases; nucleotides outside the gene matches: 8.

This chain joins TRBV2 and TRBJ2-7; D might be TRBD1 (8 bases). V was clipped by 4 bases and J by 2 bases, with 12 bases between them. The CDR3 has 14 amino acids. CDR1 and CDR2 (germline): SNHLY, FYNNEI. This CDR3 is CASSGAGQAYEQYF. CDR3 bases: TGTGCCAGCAGTGGAGCGGGACAGGCCTACGAGCAGTACTTC.

The CDR3 sequence: CASSLSPITLSEEQYF. The CDR3, as DNA: TGTGCCAGCAGCTTAAGTCCAATAACCCTATCCGAGGAGCAGTACTTC. The V and J genes are TRBV7-2 and TRBJ2-7; D gene unclear. Germline CDR1 and CDR2: SGHTA and FQGNSA. The ends were cut back, 2 bases at V and 7 bases at J, with 21 bases in the middle. The length of the CDR3 is 16 residues.

The gene calls are TRBV28 and TRBJ1-5; 9 positions match TRBD1. The CDR3 consists of 18 residues. Germline values: CDR1 MDHEN, CDR2 SYDVKM. V lost 5 bases and J lost 5; bases outside the gene matches: 16. The CDR3 sequence is CASSPLQGAKLDYQPQHF. The CDR3 region has the DNA TGTGCCAGCAGTCCCCTACAGGGGGCGAAGTTAGATTATCAGCCCCAGCATTTT.

By share of the sample, this clone is medium-sized. CDR3 DNA sequence: TGTGCCAGCAGTTACTCGAATAGCCACACTGAAGCTTTCTTT. As protein: CASSYSNSHTEAFF. This sequence joins TRBV6-5 and TRBJ1-1; D not resolved. CDR1 and CDR2 (germline): MNHEY, SVGAGI. The CDR3 totals 14 residues. V was pared by 0 bases and J by 3 bases, with 8 bases between.

The V call is TRBV2, the J call TRBJ1-4, with a tentative D call TRBD1 (5 bases). CDR3 size: 13 residues. V lost 6 bases and J 2 bases, leaving 7 bases between the germline ends. CDR1 SNHLY and CDR2 FYNNEI come from the germline V gene. The CDR3 here is CASRGVTNEKLFF. Here the CDR3 DNA reads TGTGCCAGCAGAGGGGTCACTAATGAAAAACTGTTTTTT.

The chain uses TRBV5-6 and TRBJ2-2, with D maybe TRBD2 (6 bases). The germline V gene has CDR1 SGHDT and CDR2 YYEEEE. The V and J ends lost 2 bases and 3 bases respectively, with 17 bases between them. The CDR3 runs 17 residues. In DNA form, the CDR3 reads TGTGCCAGCAGCTTTGTCGGGAGTGATCGCGACACCGGGGAGCTGTTTTTT. It codes for CASSFVGSDRDTGELFF.

The V and J genes are TRBV6-5 and TRBJ1-2; no definite D call. The CDR3 is made up of 14 amino acids. Trimming left V 5 bases short and J 8 bases short, with 18 bases between. Germline values: CDR1 MNHEY, CDR2 SVGAGI. The CDR3 here is CASSESRGFYGYTF. The CDR3 DNA follows: TGTGCCAGCAGTGAATCCCGGGGTTTCTACGGCTACACCTTC.

V usage is TRBV14 and J usage is TRBJ2-1; TRBD2 agrees at 10 bases. V dropped 5 bases and J dropped 9; count of bases not matched to a gene: 19. The germline V gene has CDR1 SGHDN and CDR2 FVKESK. The CDR3 has 18 amino acids. DNA of the CDR3: TGTGCCAGCAGCAGGCGATCGTACGTAGCGGGAGGATCGGGTGAGCAGTTCTTC. Its translation is CASSRRSYVAGGSGEQFF.

This chain links TRBV6-4 with TRBJ2-1; D tentatively reads TRBD1 or TRBD2 (5 bases each). Trimming shortened V by 7 bases and J by 3 bases, and 31 bases separated the two germline ends. This CDR3 has 20 amino acids. Germline loops: CDR1 MRHNA, CDR2 SNTAGT. The CDR3 DNA follows: TGTGCCAGCACTAAGTCTAGGGACCCAGTGATGCGTGGGGACTACAATGAGCAGTTCTTC. It is translated as CASTKSRDPVMRGDYNEQFF.

This chain joins TRBV6-5 and TRBJ2-5; D is perhaps TRBD1 or TRBD2 (5 bases each). CDR3 length equals 15 residues. The germline V gene encodes CDR1 MNHEY and CDR2 SVGAGI. Deletions cut 6 bases from V and 2 bases from J, with 16 bases between. In DNA, the CDR3 is TGTGCCAGCAGCCTGACGGGGCCGATTCAAGAGACCCAGTACTTC. This encodes CASSLTGPIQETQYF.

Concerning this clone itself: Other DNA sequences in this sample translate to the same CDR3. V usage is TRBV28 and J usage is TRBJ2-3; tentatively, D is TRBD1 (6 bases). CDR1 is MDHEN and CDR2 is SYDVKM in the germline V gene. V was pared by 3 bases and J by 3 bases, with 7 bases between. The CDR3 is 13 amino acids. CDR3 in DNA: TGTGCCAGCAGTTTGCAGGGGACAGATACGCAGTATTTT. This encodes CASSLQGTDTQYF.

This clone has just a few counts. Other DNA sequences from this sample encode an identical CDR3 as well. This sequence joins TRBV18 and TRBJ2-1; D possibly corresponds to TRBD2 (6 bases). Per the germline V gene, CDR1 is KGHSH and CDR2 is LQKENI. V lost 6 bases and J lost 0, with 9 bases in between. CDR3 length: 14 residues. The CDR3 DNA follows: TGTGCCAGCTCCCCCGGGGGCTCCTACAATGAGCAGTTCTTC. As protein: CASSPGGSYNEQFF.

The chain has TRBV29-1 and TRBJ2-7; TRBD1 agrees at 10 bases. This CDR3 spans 14 amino acids. Germline V CDR1 and CDR2: SQVTM, ANQGSEA. V shed 6 bases and J 6 bases; nucleotides not matched to a gene: 11. DNA of the CDR3: TGCAGCGTCGCCACCGGGACAGGGGCCCTCGAGCAGTACTTC. Residues: CSVATGTGALEQYF.

The chain recombines TRBV28 with TRBJ2-5; 11 bases map to TRBD2. V trimming: 6 bases; J trimming: 6 bases; junction bases outside the gene matches: 12. The length of the CDR3 is 16 residues. Looked up from germline, CDR1 is MDHEN and CDR2 is SYDVKM. CDR3 loop: CASSYTSGRGGKTQYF. The DNA for the CDR3 is TGTGCCAGCAGCTATACTAGCGGGAGAGGTGGGAAGACCCAGTACTTC.

J is TRBJ2-1 and V is TRBV4-2, with no clear D. The germline V gene encodes CDR1 LGHNA and CDR2 YNFKEQ. The length of the CDR3 is 13 residues. Trimming stripped 2 bases from V and 5 bases from J, with 7 bases between. The CDR3 reads CASSQQEDNEQFF. The CDR3, as DNA: TGTGCCAGCAGCCAACAAGAAGACAATGAGCAGTTCTTC.

The rearrangement joins TRBV5-6 to TRBJ1-5; 10 nucleotides line up with TRBD1. J lost 0 bases, V lost 4 bases, and 4 bases had no gene match. The CDR3 sequence is 16 residues long. From germline, CDR1 is SGHDT and CDR2 YYEEEE. The CDR3 DNA reads TGTGCCAGCAGCACACGGACAGGGGGTAGCAATCAGCCCCAGCATTTT. This sequence encodes CASSTRTGGSNQPQHF.

The chain carries TRBV28 and TRBJ2-7; 8 bases align to TRBD2. CDR1 MDHEN and CDR2 SYDVKM come from the germline V gene. This CDR3 region has 15 residues. Trimming cost V 1 base and J 6 bases; bases outside gene matches: 8. The CDR3 region has the DNA TGTGCCAGCAGTTTATCGGCTCTAGCGGGTAGCGAGCAGTACTTC. Its translation: CASSLSALAGSEQYF.

The V and J genes are TRBV10-1 and TRBJ2-7, with a tentative D call TRBD2 (5 bases). The CDR3 length is 14 residues. Germline CDR1 is WNHNN and CDR2 is SYGVQD (reference sequence). The V end was cut by 2 bases, the J end by 7 bases, with 15 bases between. CDR3 in DNA: TGCGCCAGCAGTGAGAGGCTAGCTACGGCTGAGCAGTACTTC. Translation gives CASSERLATAEQYF.

This clone appeared many times. V is TRBV7-2 and J is TRBJ2-7; TRBD2 matches at 8 bases. With V trimmed by 5 bases and J by 2 bases, 11 bases remained unmatched. CDR3 length: 16 residues. Germline lookup yields CDR1 SGHTA and CDR2 FQGNSA. CDR3 protein: CASSQSAVAGPYEQYF. Here the CDR3 DNA reads TGTGCCAGCAGCCAGTCCGCGGTAGCGGGACCCTACGAGCAGTACTTC.

Worth noting for this clone: Other DNA sequences in this sample translate to the same CDR3. The chain combines TRBV27 with TRBJ2-1; D not resolved. CDR1 is MNHEY and CDR2 is SMNVEV in the germline V gene (reference sequence). V lost 6 bases to trimming and J lost 0 bases, with 12 bases between them. The CDR3 has 15 residues. Written as DNA, the CDR3 is TGTGCCAGCAGGACCGGGCCCGGCTCCTACAATGAGCAGTTCTTC. Its protein is CASRTGPGSYNEQFF.

The V call is TRBV7-8, the J call TRBJ2-5, with a tentative D call TRBD2 (5 bases). Germline CDR1 is SGHVS and CDR2 is FQNEAQ. The CDR3 covers 15 residues. Trimming pared 1 base from V and 7 bases from J, leaving 16 bases between. The CDR3, as DNA: TGTGCCAGCAGCTTAGTTGTGGCCAGCGAGGGGACCCAGTACTTC. Translation: CASSLVVASEGTQYF.

The chain employs TRBV29-1 and TRBJ1-4, with 7 bases lining up with TRBD1. J gave up 7 bases and V 2 bases, and 10 bases lay outside the gene matches. CDR1 and CDR2 (germline): SQVTM, ANQGSEA. This CDR3 has 15 residues. The CDR3: CSVERVDREAEKLFF. Here the CDR3 DNA reads TGCAGCGTTGAAAGGGTTGACAGGGAGGCTGAAAAACTGTTTTTT.

The CDR3 region is CASSEWRTGVEQYF. CDR3 nucleotides: TGTGCCAGCAGTGAATGGCGGACAGGGGTCGAGCAGTACTTC. The rearrangement joins TRBV6-1 to TRBJ2-7, with 9 bases lining up with TRBD1. The ends lost 2 bases at V and 6 bases at J; junction bases unmatched: 5. Per the germline V gene, CDR1 is MNHNS and CDR2 is SASEGT. The CDR3 contains 14 residues.

V usage is TRBV28 and J usage is TRBJ2-7; 7 bases map to TRBD1. The CDR3 extends over 15 amino acids. From germline, CDR1 is MDHEN and CDR2 SYDVKM. V was pared by 6 bases and J by 0 bases, with 8 bases of the junction left unmatched. CDR3 bases: TGTGCCAGCAGATCGACAGGGTCGAGCTCCTACGAGCAGTACTTC. Its protein product is CASRSTGSSSYEQYF.

This clone was counted a few times. This chain connects TRBV4-2 to TRBJ1-2, with D unresolved. There are 16 residues in the CDR3. Germline values: CDR1 LGHNA, CDR2 YNFKEQ. Trimming stripped 1 base from V and 0 bases from J, with 12 bases between. In DNA, the CDR3 is TGTGCCAGCAGCCAAGGGGGTACCGGAGCTAACTATGGCTACACCTTC. Its translation: CASSQGGTGANYGYTF.

The J gene is TRBJ2-7, the V gene TRBV5-8; no reliable D call. In germline, CDR1 is SGHTS, CDR2 YDEGEE. The CDR3 contains 13 residues. V shed 8 bases and J shed 2 bases, with 14 bases lying between them. The CDR3 loop reads CASTKRATYEQYF. DNA for the CDR3: TGTGCCAGTACTAAACGGGCGACCTACGAGCAGTACTTC.

CDR3 DNA: TGTGCCAGCAAGGACAGGGAGGCTGAAGCTTTCTTT. Protein product: CASKDREAEAFF. V is TRBV2 and J is TRBJ1-1; 8 nucleotides align to TRBD1. With V trimmed by 7 bases and J by 6 bases, 4 bases remained unmatched. The V gene's germline CDR1 is SNHLY and CDR2 FYNNEI. This CDR3 region has 12 residues.

The V gene is TRBV6-5, the J gene TRBJ2-7, with 11 bases matching TRBD2. V lost 3 bases to trimming and J lost 4 bases; unmatched junction nucleotides: 2. The CDR3 sequence is 14 residues long. Germline-derived CDR1 and CDR2 are MNHEY and SVGAGI. CDR3 coding DNA: TGTGCCAGCAGTTATACTAGCGGGAGTTACGAGCAGTACTTC. This encodes CASSYTSGSYEQYF.

The gene calls are TRBV28 and TRBJ1-2; no clear D gene. Germline values: CDR1 MDHEN, CDR2 SYDVKM. The ends were cut back, 5 bases at V and 4 bases at J, with 17 bases in the middle. The CDR3 is 15 amino acids. The chain's CDR3 is CASSEMRTRGYGYTF. In nucleotides, the CDR3 is TGTGCCAGCAGTGAAATGCGGACCCGGGGCTATGGCTACACCTTC.